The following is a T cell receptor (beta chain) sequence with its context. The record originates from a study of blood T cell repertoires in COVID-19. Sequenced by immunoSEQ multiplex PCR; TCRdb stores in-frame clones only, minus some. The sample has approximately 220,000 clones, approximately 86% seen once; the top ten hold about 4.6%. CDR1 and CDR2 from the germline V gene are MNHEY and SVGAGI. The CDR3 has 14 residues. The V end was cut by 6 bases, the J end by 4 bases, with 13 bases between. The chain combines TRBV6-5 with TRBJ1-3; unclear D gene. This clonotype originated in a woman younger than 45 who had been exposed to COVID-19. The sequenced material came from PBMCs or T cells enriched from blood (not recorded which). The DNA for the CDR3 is TGTGCCAGCAGAACCCAGTATTCAGGAAACACCATATATTTT. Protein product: CASRTQYSGNTIYF.